The 9 T cell receptor beta chains presented below share a single source sample, sequenced in a study of blood T cell repertoires in COVID-19 (dated by TCRdb to 2019 to 2021). Library prep was done by the immunoSEQ multiplex PCR assay. TCRdb took over this immuneACCESS table, retaining in-frame rearrangements with V and J assigned. Such tables are incomplete; in checked studies, under half of the missing clones stem from an unresolved V gene, and the remainder is unexplained. Within this sample are about 180,000 clones, with approximately 85% of them counted one time only. More than 3% of the sample comes from the top ten. What was sequenced was peripheral blood. The source is a man in his 60s with acute or convalescent COVID-19.

The genes are TRBV5-1 and TRBJ2-5; 11 bases match TRBD2. The junction had 2 bases not matched to a gene; V was cut back by 0 bases and J by 4 bases. The CDR3 spans 15 residues. Germline assignment: CDR1 SGHRS and CDR2 YFSETQ. The CDR3 is CASSLVGLAGETQYF. CDR3 DNA: TGCGCCAGCAGCTTGGTAGGACTAGCGGGAGAGACCCAGTACTTC.

The chain links TRBV30 to TRBJ2-2; 7 positions match TRBD2. Germline loops: CDR1 GTSNPN, CDR2 SVGIG (reference sequence). The V segment lost 0 bases and the J segment 2 bases; nucleotides outside the gene matches: 6. The length of the CDR3 is 16 residues. CDR3 sequence reads: CAWSVVAGANTGELFF. CDR3 in DNA: TGTGCCTGGAGTGTAGTGGCGGGAGCTAACACCGGGGAGCTGTTTTTT. Using reference TRBV30 and TRBJ2-2 for the parts outside the CDR3, the full variable domain is SQTIHQWPATLVQPVGSPLSLECTVEGTSNPNLYWYRQAAGRGLQLLFYSVGIGQISSEVPQNLSASRPQDRQFILSSKKLLLSDSGFYLCAWSVVAGANTGELFFGEGSRLTVL.

The chain recombines TRBV7-9 with TRBJ2-7, with 9 bases matching TRBD2. CDR3 length: 15 amino acids. V was clipped by 5 bases and J by 4 bases; unmatched bases: 9. The germline V gene has CDR1 SEHNR and CDR2 FQNEAQ (reference sequence). The CDR3 sequence is CASSLTSGQIYEQYF. CDR3 DNA sequence: TGTGCCAGCAGCCTGACTAGCGGACAGATATACGAGCAGTACTTC.

Remarks on this clone: One end of the junction fails to match germline, which may point to a read error. The rearrangement links TRBV20-1 to TRBJ1-2, with D possibly matching TRBD1 (6 bases). This CDR3 comprises 13 residues. Germline V lookup: CDR1 DFQATT, CDR2 SNEGSKA (reference sequence). Here the CDR3 DNA reads TGCAGTCCTAGTCGAGGGGGGGGACATGGCTACACCTTC. Its translation: CSPSRGGGHGYTF.

This chain joins TRBV28 and TRBJ1-2; TRBD1 aligns across 10 bases. V shed 0 bases, J shed 8 bases, and the junction held 6 bases outside the gene matches. The germline CDR1 and CDR2 sequences are MDHEN and SYDVKM. The CDR3 spans 15 residues. The CDR3 DNA is TGTGCCAGCAGTTTATGGGGGACAGGGGACTTGGGCTACACCTTC. This gives the protein CASSLWGTGDLGYTF.

The chain links TRBV10-3 to TRBJ1-1, with D unresolved. The germline V gene encodes CDR1 ENHRY and CDR2 SYGVKD. The V end was cut by 1 base, the J end by 4 bases, with 7 bases between. The CDR3 totals 13 residues. The CDR3 loop is CAISEFYSTEAFF. The CDR3 nucleotides are TGTGCCATCAGTGAGTTTTACAGCACTGAAGCTTTCTTT.

This clone was recorded only once. The chain joins TRBV13 to TRBJ2-3; possibly TRBD1 for D (6 bases). CDR1 and CDR2 from the germline V gene are PRHDT and FYEKMQ (reference sequence). Between the trimmed V and J ends, which lost 1 base and 6 bases, there was a span of 11 bases. This CDR3 is 14 amino acids long. The CDR3 nucleotides read TGTGCCAGCAGCTTAGTGTCAGGGGACGATACGCAGTATTTT. Translated: CASSLVSGDDTQYF.

As DNA, the CDR3 is TGTGCCAGCAGCTTCCGACTCTTACACGAAGATACGCAGTATTTT. Amino acid sequence: CASSFRLLHEDTQYF. This chain joins TRBV5-6 and TRBJ2-3; D not resolved. This CDR3 is 15 amino acids long. Per the germline V gene, CDR1 is SGHDT and CDR2 is YYEEEE. Trimming took 2 bases from V and 5 from J, leaving 15 bases between them.

V and J are TRBV5-1 and TRBJ1-1; TRBD1 agrees at 7 bases. The CDR3 covers 15 residues. Trimming cost V 4 bases and J 0 bases; bases outside gene matches: 6. CDR1 SGHRS and CDR2 YFSETQ come from the germline V gene. CDR3 nucleotide sequence: TGCGCCAGCAGCGGCTCGGGACAGCTGAACACTGAAGCTTTCTTT. Translating gives CASSGSGQLNTEAFF.